What follows are 29 T cell receptor beta chains derived from one specimen sequenced in a study of OX40 agonist ivuxolimab in advanced cancers. The method was immunoSEQ multiplex PCR; TCRdb's version includes in-frame clones alone and lacks a portion of them. The sample consists of about 82,000 clones, around 90% of them appearing once. The sample here was CD4+ or CD8+ T cells sorted from blood, taken in a trial of the OX40 agonist ivuxolimab. The source is an adult with an advanced solid tumor such as melanoma, head and neck, liver or kidney cancer.

V is TRBV19 and J is TRBJ1-4; TRBD1 might be the D (6 bases). The V gene lost 3 bases and the J gene lost 3 bases, with 11 bases spanning the gap. Germline V gives CDR1 LNHDA, CDR2 SQIVND (reference sequence). This CDR3 is built from 15 residues. CDR3: CASSIWTDSNEKLFF. CDR3 nucleotides: TGTGCCAGTAGTATTTGGACAGATTCTAATGAAAAACTGTTTTTT.

The chain couples TRBV7-2 to TRBJ2-2, with D possibly matching TRBD1 (6 bases). Trimming removed 3 bases from V and 2 bases from J, with 10 bases in between. Germline V gene data show CDR1 as SGHTA and CDR2 as FQGNSA. The CDR3 is made up of 15 amino acids. The CDR3, as DNA: TGTGCCAGCAGCTTTGGACAGATAAACACCGGGGAGCTGTTTTTT. Amino acids: CASSFGQINTGELFF.

This chain connects TRBV7-8 to TRBJ2-7; 9 bases are a match to TRBD1. The J segment lost 3 bases and the V segment lost 5 bases, leaving 11 bases of the junction unmatched. The CDR3 spans 16 residues. CDR1 is SGHVS, CDR2 FQNEAQ, per germline. CDR3 nucleotides: TGTGCCAGCAGCCCATTACCCGGGACAGGGATCTACGAGCAGTACTTC. Translated, it gives CASSPLPGTGIYEQYF.

A single count supports this clone. The J gene is TRBJ1-1, the V gene TRBV28; D is unclear. V lost 5 bases to trimming and J lost 4 bases, with 11 bases between them. The CDR3 length is 13 residues. Germline CDR1 is MDHEN and CDR2 is SYDVKM. Written as DNA, the CDR3 is TGTGCCAGCAGTATATACGGTCGCACTGAAGCTTTCTTT. As protein: CASSIYGRTEAFF.

This clone was recorded only once. V is TRBV7-2 and J is TRBJ2-1; 14 bases agree with TRBD2. CDR1 SGHTA and CDR2 FQGNSA come from the germline V gene. V trimming: 1 base; J trimming: 7 bases; junction bases outside the gene matches: 6. The CDR3 is 17 amino acids. The CDR3 DNA reads TGTGCCAGCAGCTTAGTGGTGGGGACTAGCGGGAGAAATGAGCAGTTCTTC. Residues: CASSLVVGTSGRNEQFF.

The rearrangement joins TRBV19 to TRBJ2-2; D possibly matches TRBD1 or TRBD2 (5 bases each). The CDR3 totals 11 residues. Trimming removed 7 bases at V and 7 bases at J, with 7 bases between. Germline loops: CDR1 LNHDA, CDR2 SQIVND (reference sequence). The chain's CDR3 is CASKRGGELFF. The CDR3 DNA is TGTGCCAGTAAGAGGGGCGGGGAGCTGTTTTTT.

The rearrangement joins TRBV5-4 to TRBJ1-1; 9 bases are a match to TRBD1. The germline V gene encodes CDR1 SGHNT and CDR2 YYREEE (reference sequence). This CDR3 is 16 amino acids long. V was clipped by 4 bases and J by 3 bases; unmatched bases: 10. The DNA of the CDR3 is TGTGCCAGCAGCCCGGTCGTGGGACAGGGTGACACTGAAGCTTTCTTT. It specifies CASSPVVGQGDTEAFF.

J is TRBJ2-3 and V is TRBV9; 9 nucleotides match TRBD2. The CDR3 runs 15 residues. The germline CDR1 and CDR2 sequences are SGDLS and YYNGEE. V trimming: 2 bases; J trimming: 6 bases; junction bases outside the gene matches: 7. This chain's CDR3 is CASSVGTSTSDTQYF. For the CDR3, the DNA is TGTGCCAGCAGCGTTGGGACTAGCACATCGGATACGCAGTATTTT.

J is TRBJ2-1 and V is TRBV5-6; D remains ambiguous. Germline values: CDR1 SGHDT, CDR2 YYEEEE. The CDR3 is made up of 16 amino acids. Trimming took 4 bases from V and 4 from J, leaving 18 bases between them. The CDR3 bases are TGTGCCAGCAGCACAGTCATAGCCATCGGTTACAATGAGCAGTTCTTC. This encodes CASSTVIAIGYNEQFF.

The chain links TRBV6-5 to TRBJ2-4; tentatively, D is TRBD1 (5 bases). CDR3 length equals 11 residues. Between the trimmed V and J ends, which lost 5 bases and 7 bases, there was a span of 6 bases. Germline assignment: CDR1 MNHEY and CDR2 SVGAGI. Written as DNA, the CDR3 is TGTGCCAGCAGTAAGGGGAACATTCAGTACTTC. This sequence encodes CASSKGNIQYF.

The V and J genes are TRBV9 and TRBJ2-5; 8 nucleotides align to TRBD2. The CDR3 totals 17 residues. V was pared by 0 bases and J by 3 bases, with 10 bases of the junction left unmatched. CDR1 SGDLS and CDR2 YYNGEE come from the germline V gene. This CDR3 reads CASSVGQTGGKKETQYF. As DNA, the CDR3 is TGTGCCAGCAGCGTAGGACAGACGGGAGGGAAAAAAGAGACCCAGTACTTC.

V usage is TRBV6-1 and J usage is TRBJ1-4; possibly TRBD1 for D (5 bases). This CDR3 has 14 amino acids. Germline V gene data show CDR1 as MNHNS and CDR2 as SASEGT. V lost 5 bases to trimming and J lost 8 bases, with 15 bases between them. DNA for the CDR3: TGTGCCAGCAGTTCTGGGGGGGGTGGAGAAAAACTGTTTTTT. It codes for CASSSGGGGEKLFF.

This clone showed up just once. This chain joins TRBV18 and TRBJ2-3, with a weak D call TRBD1 (5 bases). The V end was cut by 2 bases, the J end by 5 bases, with 8 bases between. Germline lookup yields CDR1 KGHSH and CDR2 LQKENI. The CDR3 spans 13 residues. The CDR3 region has the DNA TGTGCCAGCTCACCAATAAGGGGAGATACGCAGTATTTT. It specifies CASSPIRGDTQYF.

The chain employs TRBV28 and TRBJ1-1; tentatively, D is TRBD1 (6 bases). V lost 5 bases, J lost 1 base, and 17 bases lay in between. The CDR3 is made up of 16 amino acids. CDR1 and CDR2 (germline): MDHEN, SYDVKM. CDR3: CASSTRIGGRNTEAFF. In nucleotides, the CDR3 is TGTGCCAGCAGTACACGTATCGGGGGGCGGAACACTGAAGCTTTCTTT.

The rearrangement links TRBV2 to TRBJ2-2, with D perhaps matching TRBD1 (6 bases). The germline gives CDR1 SNHLY, CDR2 FYNNEI. The V end lost 4 bases, the J end lost 5 bases, and 17 bases lay between the germline ends. This CDR3 is built from 16 residues. CDR3 in amino acids: CASSVPGALGTGELFF. CDR3 sequence (DNA): TGTGCCAGCAGTGTCCCAGGGGCCCTGGGGACCGGGGAGCTGTTTTTT.

The gene calls are TRBV6-5 and TRBJ1-1; a possible D gene is TRBD1 (6 bases). Per germline, CDR1 MNHEY and CDR2 SVGAGI. Trimming shortened V by 7 bases and J by 1 base, and 16 bases separated the two germline ends. The CDR3 spans 15 residues. CDR3 in amino acids: CASTRWGAGNTEAFF. The CDR3 bases are TGTGCCAGCACCAGGTGGGGGGCGGGGAACACTGAAGCTTTCTTT.

This clone was seen only once. This chain uses TRBV10-2 with TRBJ2-6; 12 nucleotides match TRBD2. The CDR3 length is 18 residues. CDR1 and CDR2 from the germline V gene are WSHSY and SAAADI. Trimming cost V 2 bases and J 0 bases; bases outside gene matches: 2. For the CDR3, the DNA is TGCGCCAGCAGTGAGCCGGGACTAGCGGGCTCTGGGGCCAACGTCCTGACTTTC. Residues: CASSEPGLAGSGANVLTF.

The chain couples TRBV2 to TRBJ2-5, with D maybe TRBD2 (6 bases). There are 15 residues in the CDR3. The V gene's germline CDR1 is SNHLY and CDR2 FYNNEI. V lost 2 bases to trimming and J lost 5 bases, with 15 bases between them. The CDR3 nucleotides read TGTGCCAGCAGTGAAATGGGACTCGCGAGGGAGACCCAGTACTTC. It specifies CASSEMGLARETQYF.

The chain has TRBV19 and TRBJ2-7; no definite D call. The CDR3 runs 13 residues. Trimming left V 3 bases short and J 1 base short, with 7 bases between. From germline, CDR1 is LNHDA and CDR2 SQIVND (reference sequence). CDR3 coding DNA: TGTGCCAGTAGTATCGGCCAATCCTACGAGCAGTACTTC. This encodes CASSIGQSYEQYF.

CDR3 loop: CASSFQASNNEQFF. CDR3 nucleotide sequence: TGCGCCAGCAGCTTCCAGGCGAGCAACAATGAGCAGTTCTTC. This chain connects TRBV5-1 to TRBJ2-1; D gene unclear. The CDR3 consists of 14 residues. Germline values: CDR1 SGHRS, CDR2 YFSETQ. The V gene lost 2 bases and the J gene lost 5 bases, with 11 bases spanning the gap.

The chain combines TRBV11-2 with TRBJ2-3, with 9 bases identical to TRBD2. Germline V CDR1 and CDR2: SGHAT, FQNNGV. CDR3 length: 15 amino acids. Germline trimming cut 5 bases from V and 0 bases from J; bases unmatched to any gene: 3. DNA of the CDR3: TGTGCCAGCAGCCCGACTAGCGGTAGCACAGATACGCAGTATTTT. This translates into CASSPTSGSTDTQYF. Complete variable domain (other parts from reference TRBV11-2 and TRBJ2-3): EAGVAQSPRYKIIEKRQSVAFWCNPISGHATLYWYQQILGQGPKLLIQFQNNGVVDDSQLPKDRFSAERLKGVDSTLKIQPAKLEDSAVYLCASSPTSGSTDTQYFGPGTRLTVL.

The chain has TRBV2 and TRBJ2-5, with 7 nucleotides matching TRBD2. The CDR3 sequence is 15 residues long. V trimming: 5 bases; J trimming: 5 bases; junction bases outside the gene matches: 11. The germline gives CDR1 SNHLY, CDR2 FYNNEI. In nucleotides, the CDR3 is TGTGCCAGCAGTTCGGGCAGCGGGGTCTGGGAGACCCAGTACTTC. This sequence encodes CASSSGSGVWETQYF. The variable domain in full, with the rest retrieved from reference TRBV2 and TRBJ2-5, is EPEVTQTPSHQVTQMGQEVILRCVPISNHLYFYWYRQILGQKVEFLVSFYNNEISEKSEIFDDQFSVERPDGSNFTLKIRSTKLEDSAMYFCASSSGSGVWETQYFGPGTRLLVL.

V gene TRBV10-3 combines with J gene TRBJ2-3, with unresolved D. The CDR3 length is 16 residues. The V gene's germline CDR1 is ENHRY and CDR2 SYGVKD. V lost 0 bases to trimming and J lost 2 bases, with 12 bases between them. CDR3: CAISESIGYFTDTQYF. DNA for the CDR3: TGTGCCATCAGTGAGTCGATTGGCTACTTCACAGATACGCAGTATTTT.

This chain connects TRBV28 to TRBJ2-3; TRBD2 matches 12 bases. Per the germline V gene, CDR1 is MDHEN and CDR2 is SYDVKM. V shed 11 bases and J 6 bases; nucleotides not matched to a gene: 15. The CDR3 has 16 residues. The CDR3 DNA reads as TGTGCCCTTAACCCGGCTAGCGGGAGGGCCGAGGATACGCAGTATTTT. Its protein product is CALNPASGRAEDTQYF. Looking up the rest from reference TRBV28 and TRBJ2-3 gives the full variable domain: DVKVTQSSRYLVKRTGEKVFLECVQDMDHENMFWYRQDPGLGLRLIYFSYDVKMKEKGDIPEGYSVSREKKERFSLILESASTNQTSMYLCALNPASGRAEDTQYFGPGTRLTVL.

The rearrangement uses TRBV9 and TRBJ2-5; D may be TRBD1 (5 bases). The germline gives CDR1 SGDLS, CDR2 YYNGEE. This CDR3 region has 14 residues. V lost 4 bases and J 9 bases, leaving 19 bases between the germline ends. The chain's CDR3 is CASSTQGANGAQYF. CDR3 nucleotide sequence: TGTGCCAGCAGCACCCAGGGCGCGAATGGGGCCCAGTACTTC.

This clone was seen more than once but under ten times. This rearrangement joins TRBV11-3 to TRBJ2-7; TRBD1 aligns across 9 bases. CDR3 length: 15 amino acids. Trimming removed 5 bases from V and 4 bases from J; junction bases left unmatched: 9. Germline V gene sequence: CDR1 SGHNT, CDR2 YENEEA. CDR3 amino acids: CASSLEGTGLYEQYF. CDR3 coding DNA: TGTGCCAGCAGCCTCGAAGGGACAGGGTTATACGAGCAGTACTTC.

This chain links TRBV5-1 with TRBJ1-4; no firm D call. The CDR3 runs 12 residues. Per germline, CDR1 SGHRS and CDR2 YFSETQ. The V and J ends lost 1 base and 8 bases respectively, with 6 bases between them. CDR3 DNA sequence: TGCGCCAGCAGCTTGATTGGGGAAAAACTGTTTTTT. Translation gives CASSLIGEKLFF.

V is TRBV28 and J is TRBJ1-2; D remains ambiguous. Trimming cost V 5 bases and J 1 base, with 8 bases left between them. Germline V CDR1 and CDR2: MDHEN, SYDVKM. The CDR3 spans 13 residues. For the CDR3, the DNA is TGTGCCAGCAGTCCTAAGCTTAACTATGGCTACACCTTC. Amino acid sequence: CASSPKLNYGYTF.

The chain carries TRBV6-5 and TRBJ2-2; 7 bases match TRBD1. The length of the CDR3 is 15 residues. Germline assignment: CDR1 MNHEY and CDR2 SVGAGI. V was clipped by 7 bases and J by 3 bases; unmatched bases: 8. The CDR3 sequence: CASTGDSGYTGELFF. DNA of the CDR3: TGTGCCAGCACCGGGGACAGCGGATACACCGGGGAGCTGTTTTTT.